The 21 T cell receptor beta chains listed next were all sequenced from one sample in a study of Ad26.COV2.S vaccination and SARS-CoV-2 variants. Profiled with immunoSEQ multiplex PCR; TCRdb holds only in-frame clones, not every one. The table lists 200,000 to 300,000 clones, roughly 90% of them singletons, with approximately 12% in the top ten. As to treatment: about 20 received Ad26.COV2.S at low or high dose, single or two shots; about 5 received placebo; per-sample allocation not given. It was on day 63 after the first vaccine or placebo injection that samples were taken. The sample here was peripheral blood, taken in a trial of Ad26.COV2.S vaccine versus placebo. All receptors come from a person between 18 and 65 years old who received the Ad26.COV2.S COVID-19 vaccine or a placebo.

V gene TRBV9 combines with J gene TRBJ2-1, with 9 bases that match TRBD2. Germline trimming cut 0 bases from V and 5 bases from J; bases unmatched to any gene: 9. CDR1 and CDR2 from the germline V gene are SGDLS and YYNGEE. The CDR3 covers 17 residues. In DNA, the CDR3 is TGTGCCAGCAGCGTAGGGGCTACTAGCGGGTCCGACAATGAGCAGTTCTTC. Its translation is CASSVGATSGSDNEQFF. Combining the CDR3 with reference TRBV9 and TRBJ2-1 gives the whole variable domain DSGVTQTPKHLITATGQRVTLRCSPRSGDLSVYWYQQSLDQGLQFLIQYYNGEERAKGNILERFSAQQFPDLHSELNLSSLELGDSALYFCASSVGATSGSDNEQFFGPGTRLTVL.

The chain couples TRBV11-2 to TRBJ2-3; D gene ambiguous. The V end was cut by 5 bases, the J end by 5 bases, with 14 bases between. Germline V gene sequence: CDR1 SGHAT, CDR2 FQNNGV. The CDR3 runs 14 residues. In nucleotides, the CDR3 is TGTGCCAGCAGCCCCCTCGCAGCGAGAGATACGCAGTATTTT. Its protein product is CASSPLAARDTQYF.

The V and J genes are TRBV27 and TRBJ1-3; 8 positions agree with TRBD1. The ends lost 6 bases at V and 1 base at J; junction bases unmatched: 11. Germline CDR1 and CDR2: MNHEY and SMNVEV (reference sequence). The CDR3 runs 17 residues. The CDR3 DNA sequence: TGTGCCAGCAGCCTATCGGGTAGGGACAGGTCTGGAAACACCATATATTTT. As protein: CASSLSGRDRSGNTIYF.

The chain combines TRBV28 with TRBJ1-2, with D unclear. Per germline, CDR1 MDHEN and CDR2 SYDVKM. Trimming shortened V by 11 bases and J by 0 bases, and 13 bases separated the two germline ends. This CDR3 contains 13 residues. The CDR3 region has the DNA TGTGCCGCCATAGGAGCGACTAACTATGGCTACACCTTC. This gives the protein CAAIGATNYGYTF.

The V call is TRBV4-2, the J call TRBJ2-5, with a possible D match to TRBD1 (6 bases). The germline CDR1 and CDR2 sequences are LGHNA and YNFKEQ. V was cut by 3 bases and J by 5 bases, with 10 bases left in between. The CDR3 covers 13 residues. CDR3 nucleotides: TGTGCCAGCAGCCATACCCAGGGGGAGACCCAGTACTTC. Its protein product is CASSHTQGETQYF.

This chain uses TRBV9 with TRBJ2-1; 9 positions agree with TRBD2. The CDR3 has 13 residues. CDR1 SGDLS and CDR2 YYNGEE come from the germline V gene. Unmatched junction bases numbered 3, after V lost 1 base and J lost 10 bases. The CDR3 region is CASSVRSGGEQFF. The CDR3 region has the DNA TGTGCCAGCAGCGTACGAAGCGGGGGGGAGCAGTTCTTC.

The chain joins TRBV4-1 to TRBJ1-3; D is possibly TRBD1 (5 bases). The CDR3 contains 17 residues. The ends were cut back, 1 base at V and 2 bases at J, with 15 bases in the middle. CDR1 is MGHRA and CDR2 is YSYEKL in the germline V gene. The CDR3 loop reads CASSQGRGGAPGNTIYF. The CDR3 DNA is TGCGCCAGCAGCCAAGGGAGAGGAGGGGCCCCTGGAAACACCATATATTTT.

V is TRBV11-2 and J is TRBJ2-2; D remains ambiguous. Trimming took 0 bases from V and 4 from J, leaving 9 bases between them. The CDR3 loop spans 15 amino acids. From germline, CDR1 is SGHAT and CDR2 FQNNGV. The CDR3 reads CASSLDRAATGELFF. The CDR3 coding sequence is TGTGCCAGCAGCTTAGATCGCGCAGCCACCGGGGAGCTGTTTTTT.

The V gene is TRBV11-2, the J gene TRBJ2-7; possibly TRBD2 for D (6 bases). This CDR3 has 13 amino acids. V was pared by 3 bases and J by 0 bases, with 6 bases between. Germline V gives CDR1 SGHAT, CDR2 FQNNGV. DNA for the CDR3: TGTGCCAGCAGCTTCGGGAGCTCCTACGAGCAGTACTTC. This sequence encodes CASSFGSSYEQYF.

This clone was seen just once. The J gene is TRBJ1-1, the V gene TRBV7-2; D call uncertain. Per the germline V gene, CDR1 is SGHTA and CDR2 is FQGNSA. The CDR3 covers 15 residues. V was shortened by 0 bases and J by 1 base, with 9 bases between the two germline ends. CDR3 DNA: TGTGCCAGCAGCTTAGCGGCAGGCACGAACACTGAAGCTTTCTTT. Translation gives CASSLAAGTNTEAFF.

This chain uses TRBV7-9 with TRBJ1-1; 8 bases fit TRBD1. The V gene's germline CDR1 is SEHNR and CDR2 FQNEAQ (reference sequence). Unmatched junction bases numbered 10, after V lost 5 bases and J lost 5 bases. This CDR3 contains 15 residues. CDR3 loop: CASSPRQGIGTEAFF. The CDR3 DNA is TGTGCCAGCAGCCCGCGACAGGGGATCGGAACTGAAGCTTTCTTT. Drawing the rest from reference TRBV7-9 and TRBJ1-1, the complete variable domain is DTGVSQNPRHKITKRGQNVTFRCDPISEHNRLYWYRQTLGQGPEFLTYFQNEAQLEKSRLLSDRFSAERPKGSFSTLEIQRTEQGDSAMYLCASSPRQGIGTEAFFGQGTRLTVV.

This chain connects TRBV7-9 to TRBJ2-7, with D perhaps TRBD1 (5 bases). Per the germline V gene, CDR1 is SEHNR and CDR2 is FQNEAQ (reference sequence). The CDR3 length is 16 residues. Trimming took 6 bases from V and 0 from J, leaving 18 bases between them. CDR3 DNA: TGTGCCAGCAGTTCTCTCGGAGACAGACCCTCCTACGAGCAGTACTTC. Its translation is CASSSLGDRPSYEQYF.

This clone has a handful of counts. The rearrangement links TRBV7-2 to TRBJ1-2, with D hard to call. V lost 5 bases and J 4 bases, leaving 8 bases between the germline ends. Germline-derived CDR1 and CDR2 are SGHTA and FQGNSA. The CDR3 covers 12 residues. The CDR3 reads CASSPSSYGYTF. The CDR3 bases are TGTGCCAGCAGCCCCTCGTCCTATGGCTACACCTTC.

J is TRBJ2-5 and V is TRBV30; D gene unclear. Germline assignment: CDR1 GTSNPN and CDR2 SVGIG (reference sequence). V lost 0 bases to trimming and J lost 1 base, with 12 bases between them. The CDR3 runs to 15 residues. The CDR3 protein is CAWSVPGLRQETQYF. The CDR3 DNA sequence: TGTGCCTGGAGTGTCCCCGGGTTGCGCCAAGAGACCCAGTACTTC.

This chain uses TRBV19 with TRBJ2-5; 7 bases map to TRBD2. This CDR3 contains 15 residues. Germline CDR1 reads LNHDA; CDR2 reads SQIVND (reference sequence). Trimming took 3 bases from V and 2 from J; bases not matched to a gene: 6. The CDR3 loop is CASSIRDSGQETQYF. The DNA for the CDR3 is TGTGCCAGTAGTATCAGAGATAGCGGGCAAGAGACCCAGTACTTC.

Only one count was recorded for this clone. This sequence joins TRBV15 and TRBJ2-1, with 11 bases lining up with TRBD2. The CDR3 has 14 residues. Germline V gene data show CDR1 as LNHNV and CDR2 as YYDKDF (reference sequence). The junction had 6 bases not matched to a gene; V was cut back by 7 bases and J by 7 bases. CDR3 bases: TGTGCCACCAATCCGACTAGCGGGATTAATGAGCAGTTCTTC. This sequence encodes CATNPTSGINEQFF.

The CDR3 nucleotides are TGTGCCAGCAGACAGGGATTGTCCTATAATTCACCCCTCCACTTT. The encoded protein is CASRQGLSYNSPLHF. The J gene is TRBJ1-6, the V gene TRBV11-2; a possible D gene is TRBD1 (6 bases). The CDR3 is made up of 15 amino acids. Germline CDR1 is SGHAT and CDR2 is FQNNGV. V was cut by 6 bases and J by 1 base, with 10 bases left in between.

CDR3 amino acids: CATSRGSGVSEETQYF. The CDR3 coding sequence is TGTGCCACCAGCAGGGGCTCGGGGGTGTCGGAAGAGACCCAGTACTTC. This sequence joins TRBV15 and TRBJ2-5; a weak D match, TRBD2 (6 bases). The CDR3 runs 16 residues. V gave up 3 bases and J gave up 3 bases, with 17 bases separating them. CDR1 is LNHNV and CDR2 is YYDKDF in the germline V gene (reference sequence).

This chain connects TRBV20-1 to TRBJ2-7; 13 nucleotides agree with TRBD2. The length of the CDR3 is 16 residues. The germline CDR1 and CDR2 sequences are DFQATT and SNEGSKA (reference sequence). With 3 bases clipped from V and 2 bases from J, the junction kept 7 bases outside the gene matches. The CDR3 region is CSASTGTSGDPYEQYF. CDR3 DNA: TGCAGTGCTAGTACCGGGACTAGCGGGGATCCCTACGAGCAGTACTTC.

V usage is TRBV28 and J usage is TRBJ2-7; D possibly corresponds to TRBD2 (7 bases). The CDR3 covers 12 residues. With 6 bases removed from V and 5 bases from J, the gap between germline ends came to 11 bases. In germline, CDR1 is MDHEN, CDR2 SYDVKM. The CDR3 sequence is CASRQGRDEQYF. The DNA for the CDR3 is TGTGCCAGCAGGCAGGGGAGGGACGAGCAGTACTTC. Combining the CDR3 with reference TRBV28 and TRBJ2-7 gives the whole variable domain DVKVTQSSRYLVKRTGEKVFLECVQDMDHENMFWYRQDPGLGLRLIYFSYDVKMKEKGDIPEGYSVSREKKERFSLILESASTNQTSMYLCASRQGRDEQYFGPGTRLTVT.

As DNA, the CDR3 is TGTGCCAGCAGTTACACTCTGGGACAGGCCCAGCATTGGACCGGGGAGCTGTTTTTT. Protein sequence: CASSYTLGQAQHWTGELFF. J is TRBJ2-2 and V is TRBV6-2 or TRBV6-3; 8 nucleotides match TRBD1. The V segment lost 2 bases and the J segment 5 bases; nucleotides outside the gene matches: 16. This CDR3 has 19 residues. Germline CDR1 reads MNHEY; CDR2 reads SVGEGT.